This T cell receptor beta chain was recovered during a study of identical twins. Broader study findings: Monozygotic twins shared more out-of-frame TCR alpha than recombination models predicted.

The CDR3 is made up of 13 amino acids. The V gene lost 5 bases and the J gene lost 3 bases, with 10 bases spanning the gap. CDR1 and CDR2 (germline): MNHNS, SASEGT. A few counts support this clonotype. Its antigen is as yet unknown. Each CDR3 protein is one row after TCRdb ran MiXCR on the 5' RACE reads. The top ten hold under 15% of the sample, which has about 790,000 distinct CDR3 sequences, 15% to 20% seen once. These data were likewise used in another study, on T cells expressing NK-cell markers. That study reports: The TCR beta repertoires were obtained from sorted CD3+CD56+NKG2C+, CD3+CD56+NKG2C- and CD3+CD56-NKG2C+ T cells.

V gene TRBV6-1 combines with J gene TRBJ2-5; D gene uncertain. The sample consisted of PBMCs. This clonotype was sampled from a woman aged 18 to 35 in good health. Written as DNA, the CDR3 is TGTGCCAGCAGTACGGGCACTAAAGAGACCCAGTACTTC. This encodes CASSTGTKETQYF.